This TCR beta chain was recorded in a study of a mutant IDH1 vaccine in newly diagnosed glioma. Stated time point: week 35, safety follow-up. A single vaccine dose contained 300 ug of mutant IDH1 20-mer peptide, and topical imiquimod was used with it. The table came from immunoSEQ multiplex PCR; TCRdb's copy has only in-frame clones and leaves some out. The table records tens of thousands of clones, approximately 80% of them present only once. A note on this clone: Its cognate antigen is unknown.

The germline V gene has CDR1 MNHEY and CDR2 SMNVEV (reference sequence). This CDR3 is 15 amino acids long. The V segment lost 6 bases and the J segment 2 bases; nucleotides outside the gene matches: 7. The chain joins TRBV27 to TRBJ1-5; 7 bases match TRBD1. Sequenced material: PBMCs, taken from a glioma patient whose treatment included an IDH1 peptide vaccine. This receptor was obtained from a woman between 18 and 29 years old with glioma. The DNA for the CDR3 is TGTGCCAGCAGAGGGGGCTGGGCTCGCAATCAGCCCCAGCATTTT. This encodes CASRGGWARNQPQHF.